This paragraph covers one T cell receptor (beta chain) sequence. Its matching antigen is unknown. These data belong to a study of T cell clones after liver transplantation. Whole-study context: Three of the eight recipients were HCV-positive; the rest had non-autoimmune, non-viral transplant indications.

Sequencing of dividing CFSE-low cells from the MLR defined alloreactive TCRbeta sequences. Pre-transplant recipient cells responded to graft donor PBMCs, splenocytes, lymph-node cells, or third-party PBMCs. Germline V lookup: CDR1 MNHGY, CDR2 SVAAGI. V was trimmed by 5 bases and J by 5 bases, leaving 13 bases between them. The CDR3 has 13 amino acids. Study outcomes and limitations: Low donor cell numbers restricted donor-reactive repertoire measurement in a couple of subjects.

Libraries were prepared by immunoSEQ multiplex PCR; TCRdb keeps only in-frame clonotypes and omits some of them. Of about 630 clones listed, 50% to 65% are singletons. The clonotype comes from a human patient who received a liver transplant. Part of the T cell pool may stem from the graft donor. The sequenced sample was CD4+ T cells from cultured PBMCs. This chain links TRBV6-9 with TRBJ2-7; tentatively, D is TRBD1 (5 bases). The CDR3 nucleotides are TGTGCCAGCAGTGAAGCTCAGGGCAACGAGCAGTACTTC. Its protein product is CASSEAQGNEQYF.